Below, 14 T cell receptor beta chains from the same sample are listed, as sequenced in a study of CD8 T cells in ankylosing spondylitis. TCRdb recomputed calls from the 5' RACE reads with MiXCR, one row per CDR3 protein. Of 350,000 or so distinct CDR3 sequences in the sample, 11% are singletons; the top ten hold roughly 9.2%. Sequencing was performed on blood, either unsorted or a sorted T cell fraction (not recorded which). These receptors were taken from a female donor with ankylosing spondylitis or in good health (not recorded which).

This clonotype was seen repeatedly, ten times or more. The genes are TRBV5-1 and TRBJ2-1; 8 bases fit TRBD1. The CDR3 runs 15 residues. Germline trimming cut 4 bases from V and 0 bases from J; bases unmatched to any gene: 3. In germline, CDR1 is SGHRS, CDR2 YFSETQ. CDR3 protein: CASSLDRVSYNEQFF. The CDR3 region has the DNA TGCGCCAGCAGCCTGGACAGGGTCTCCTACAATGAGCAGTTCTTC. Supplemented by reference TRBV5-1 and TRBJ2-1, the full variable domain reads KAGVTQTPRYLIKTRGQQVTLSCSPISGHRSVSWYQQTPGQGLQFLFEYFSETQRNKGNFPGRFSGRQFSNSRSEMNVSTLELGDSALYLCASSLDRVSYNEQFFGPGTRLTVL.

The sample holds many counts of this clonotype. The chain is built from TRBV20-1 and TRBJ2-3; possible D gene TRBD1, 6 bases. CDR3 length: 14 amino acids. CDR1 DFQATT and CDR2 SNEGSKA come from the germline V gene (reference sequence). Trimming left V 3 bases short and J 5 bases short, with 15 bases between. CDR3 sequence: CSASMGRGGDTQYF. CDR3 sequence (DNA): TGCAGTGCTAGTATGGGGAGAGGGGGAGATACGCAGTATTTT.

This clonotype has only a few counts. The chain combines TRBV24-1 with TRBJ2-2, with D possibly TRBD2 on 7 matching bases. Trimming removed 7 bases at V and 4 bases at J, with 15 bases between. The germline V gene has CDR1 KGHDR and CDR2 SFDVKD. There are 15 residues in the CDR3. The CDR3 reads CATSPTGRATGELFF. In DNA form, the CDR3 reads TGTGCCACCAGCCCTACAGGGAGGGCCACCGGGGAGCTGTTTTTT.

This clonotype was picked up many times. The chain links TRBV5-1 to TRBJ2-3; D is possibly TRBD1 (5 bases). V lost 5 bases, J lost 3 bases, and 19 bases lay in between. The CDR3 has 16 residues. Germline assignment: CDR1 SGHRS and CDR2 YFSETQ. Here the CDR3 DNA reads TGCGCCAGCAGGAAGGGCGACAGTCAAGTAACAGATACGCAGTATTTT. This translates into CASRKGDSQVTDTQYF.

This clonotype was counted ten times or more. The chain combines TRBV28 with TRBJ2-5; a possible D gene is TRBD1 (6 bases). Germline assignment: CDR1 MDHEN and CDR2 SYDVKM. With 3 bases removed from V and 5 bases from J, the gap between germline ends came to 22 bases. The CDR3 runs 17 residues. CDR3 nucleotide sequence: TGTGCCAGCAGTTTTTGGACAGCAAATAACCGAGGGGAGACCCAGTACTTC. It translates to CASSFWTANNRGETQYF.

This clonotype has more than one count but fewer than ten. V is TRBV20-1 and J is TRBJ2-5; D is unclear. This CDR3 spans 15 amino acids. Germline V gene data show CDR1 as DFQATT and CDR2 as SNEGSKA (reference sequence). V was trimmed by 4 bases and J by 4 bases, leaving 19 bases between them. CDR3 sequence (DNA): TGCAGTGCTAAATCCGTGGACCTCGCCGGAGAGACCCAGTACTTC. Its translation: CSAKSVDLAGETQYF.

Ten or more counts support this clonotype. The J gene is TRBJ2-7, the V gene TRBV16; 7 bases are shared with TRBD2. CDR3 length: 14 residues. The trim removed 0 bases at V and 6 bases at J, leaving 5 bases unmatched. The V gene's germline CDR1 is KGHSY and CDR2 FQNENV. CDR3 in DNA: TGTGCCAGCAGCCAATCCCCGACTAGCAGCGAGCAGTACTTC. Translated, it gives CASSQSPTSSEQYF.

This clonotype was observed many times. The V and J genes are TRBV20-1 and TRBJ2-2; 9 bases fit TRBD2. Germline V gene data show CDR1 as DFQATT and CDR2 as SNEGSKA (reference sequence). V lost 0 bases, J lost 5 bases, and 4 bases stayed unmatched. This CDR3 spans 15 amino acids. CDR3 sequence reads: CSARDGSGGTGELFF. CDR3 sequence (DNA): TGCAGTGCTAGAGATGGGAGCGGGGGGACCGGGGAGCTGTTTTTT.

This clonotype was recorded at least ten times. This chain links TRBV20-1 with TRBJ2-1; 14 bases are a match to TRBD2. The trim removed 5 bases at V and 12 bases at J, leaving 12 bases unmatched. Germline V CDR1 and CDR2: DFQATT, SNEGSKA (reference sequence). This CDR3 comprises 15 residues. This chain's CDR3 is CSAPAGLAGDRRQFF. In nucleotides, the CDR3 is TGCAGTGCTCCAGCGGGACTAGCGGGAGATCGTAGGCAGTTCTTC.

In this sample, this clonotype turned up many times. V and J are TRBV5-1 and TRBJ2-5; no firm D call. The CDR3 has 14 amino acids. Germline V gene data show CDR1 as SGHRS and CDR2 as YFSETQ. Trimming took 0 bases from V and 0 from J, leaving 6 bases between them. The CDR3 DNA follows: TGCGCCAGCAGCTTGGGGGCGTACCAAGAGACCCAGTACTTC. It is translated as CASSLGAYQETQYF.

This clonotype has at least ten counts. The V call is TRBV5-8, the J call TRBJ1-5; 7 positions match TRBD1. The CDR3 length is 17 residues. Trimming took 2 bases from V and 0 from J; bases not matched to a gene: 8. Germline CDR1 reads SGHTS; CDR2 reads YDEGEE. CDR3 bases: TGTGCCAGCAGCTTTTTCGGGACAGACACTAGCAATCAGCCCCAGCATTTT. Amino acids: CASSFFGTDTSNQPQHF.

This clonotype was recorded at least ten times. This chain connects TRBV7-9 to TRBJ1-2; tentative D call: TRBD1 (6 bases). The germline gives CDR1 SEHNR, CDR2 FQNEAQ (reference sequence). This CDR3 has 14 residues. V was shortened by 6 bases and J by 5 bases, with 16 bases between the two germline ends. The CDR3 spells CASRRDGQMYGYTF. The DNA for the CDR3 is TGTGCCAGCAGAAGAGATGGACAGATGTATGGCTACACCTTC. Filled out from reference TRBV7-9 and TRBJ1-2, the complete variable domain reads DTGVSQNPRHKITKRGQNVTFRCDPISEHNRLYWYRQTLGQGPEFLTYFQNEAQLEKSRLLSDRFSAERPKGSFSTLEIQRTEQGDSAMYLCASRRDGQMYGYTFGSGTRLTVV.

This clonotype has a handful of counts. The chain joins TRBV3-1 to TRBJ2-1; TRBD2 agrees at 10 bases. The CDR3 length is 15 residues. J gave up 7 bases and V 5 bases, and 8 bases lay outside the gene matches. CDR1 is LGHDT and CDR2 is YNNKEL in the germline V gene (reference sequence). The CDR3 nucleotides are TGTGCCAGCAGCTCTACTAGCGGGACTCGGAATGAGCAGTTCTTC. It is translated as CASSSTSGTRNEQFF.

The chain recombines TRBV25-1 with TRBJ2-2, with TRBD2 matching 8 bases. Germline lookup yields CDR1 MGHDK and CDR2 SYGVNS. Trimming removed 5 bases from V and 6 bases from J; junction bases left unmatched: 17. The CDR3 has 18 amino acids. CDR3 region: CASSSSSSPGGRPGELFF. The CDR3 bases are TGTGCCAGCAGTTCGTCCAGTTCGCCGGGGGGGCGGCCCGGGGAGCTGTTTTTT.